These T cell receptor beta chains were read from a single sample in a study of cytomegalovirus exposure and HLA in healthy donors. TCRdb keeps only in-frame clones here, not all; method: immunoSEQ multiplex PCR. This table holds about 98,000 clones, roughly 94% found once. The sequenced sample was PBMCs. Receptors were obtained from a woman aged 18-29 years in good health and CMV-seronegative. Each CDR3 is given without its conserved first and last residue. D genes are given only for firm matches.

V	D	CDR3
TRBV2	NA	ASTGPNYGYT
TRBV30	TRBD1	AWSVQGVLGGYT
TRBV11-3	NA	ASSGGAKYGQF
TRBV9	NA	ASSTPGGYYGYT
TRBV7-2	NA	ASSLVQVSPLH
TRBV4-1	TRBD2	ASSHQTSGRLREQY
TRBV2	NA	ASAPRRGRDEQY
TRBV2	NA	ASSDFGTQNPYEQY
TRBV7-3	TRBD1	ASSSTSGQGNGYT
TRBV9	NA	ASRDGGGYT
TRBV27	NA	ASRRAQNTGELF
TRBV5-4	TRBD1	ASSFGTGGAGL